Sequencing of this T cell receptor (beta chain) was carried out in a study of T cells in localized non-small cell lung cancer. Repertoires were generated with immunoSEQ multiplex PCR, while TCRdb's copy carries only in-frame clones and drops some. Seen here are some 12,000 clones, roughly 81% observed once, and the top ten hold about 8.3%. Sample share makes this clone medium-sized (0.01 to 0.1%). Its antigen is still unknown. Trimming removed 1 base from V and 7 bases from J; junction bases left unmatched: 10. Per germline, CDR1 LGHNA and CDR2 YNFKEQ. The CDR3 totals 16 residues. Study conclusions and caveats: Uninvolved adjacent lung showed higher T cell clonality than tumor.

This specimen consisted of peripheral blood, obtained before any cancer treatment. The TCR originated in a male donor at least 60 years old with stage III lung adenocarcinoma. The genes are TRBV4-2 and TRBJ2-4; 7 bases align to TRBD1. For the CDR3, the DNA is TGTGCCAGCAGCCAAGTGCCGGGCGCCAGGGGGAACATTCAGTACTTC. Translating gives CASSQVPGARGNIQYF.